Shown below are 29 T cell receptor beta chains from a single sample sequenced in a study of regulatory T cells in long-lasting Graves disease. Time point reported: newly diagnosed GD, antithyroid drugs for less than 3 months. The TCR library was made from RNA extracted from PBMCs. Arm-PCR with iRepertoire HTBI primers amplified the CDR3 regions for these TCR beta libraries. One entry per CDR3 protein results from TCRdb running MiXCR on the multiplex PCR reads. The table includes some 460,000 distinct CDR3 sequences, 15% to 20% detected once. In addition, the sample was reused for a study of T cells in Graves' hyperthyroidism and ophthalmopathy.

Sequences were derived from peripheral blood mononuclear cells (PBMCs), sampled at new diagnosis, from a patient treated with antithyroid drugs. The receptors here all came from a man aged 35-49 years with Graves disease.

This clonotype has more than one count but fewer than ten. The chain uses TRBV28 and TRBJ2-7; D ambiguous. Trimming stripped 6 bases from V and 1 base from J, with 13 bases between. CDR3 length: 14 amino acids. Looked up from germline, CDR1 is MDHEN and CDR2 is SYDVKM. This chain's CDR3 is CASSSSTPSYEQYF. CDR3 in DNA: TGTGCCAGCAGCTCCTCGACACCTTCCTACGAGCAGTACTTC. Full variable domain (missing parts from reference TRBV28 and TRBJ2-7): DVKVTQSSRYLVKRTGEKVFLECVQDMDHENMFWYRQDPGLGLRLIYFSYDVKMKEKGDIPEGYSVSREKKERFSLILESASTNQTSMYLCASSSSTPSYEQYFGPGTRLTVT.

Regarding this clonotype: A junction boundary mismatches the germline segment, possibly from a read error. The chain couples TRBV5-1 to TRBJ2-2; TRBD1 is a possible D gene (7 bases). CDR3 length: 15 residues. CDR1 is SGHRS and CDR2 is YFSETQ in the germline V gene. The CDR3 bases are TGTGCCAGCAGCGTAGGGCAGGGGGGCACCGGGGAGCTGTTTTTT. This encodes CASSVGQGGTGELFF.

This chain connects TRBV10-3 to TRBJ1-1; a possible D gene is TRBD1 (5 bases). The CDR3 loop spans 14 amino acids. Germline V lookup: CDR1 ENHRY, CDR2 SYGVKD. V was cut by 0 bases and J by 6 bases, with 11 bases left in between. The CDR3 protein is CAISESSGGAEAFF. In DNA form, the CDR3 reads TGTGCCATCAGTGAGTCGTCGGGGGGAGCTGAAGCTTTCTTT.

This clonotype has a count of ten or more. V is TRBV6-1 and J is TRBJ2-5, with D hard to call. V dropped 6 bases and J dropped 6 bases, with 8 bases sitting between them. Germline V gene lookup returns CDR1 MNHNS and CDR2 SASEGT. This CDR3 comprises 11 residues. The DNA for the CDR3 is TGTGCCAGCAGCTCCTTCCAGACCCAGTACTTC. Protein product: CASSSFQTQYF.

This clonotype was seen many times. V usage is TRBV28 and J usage is TRBJ1-5; TRBD1 aligns across 8 bases. This CDR3 is 14 amino acids long. The germline gives CDR1 MDHEN, CDR2 SYDVKM. Trimming at V came to 5 bases and at J to 10 bases, leaving 10 bases not matched to a gene. CDR3 in amino acids: CASSRTGSIGPQHF. The CDR3 DNA sequence: TGTGCCAGCAGTCGGACAGGGTCAATCGGACCCCAGCATTTT. Full variable domain (missing parts from reference TRBV28 and TRBJ1-5): DVKVTQSSRYLVKRTGEKVFLECVQDMDHENMFWYRQDPGLGLRLIYFSYDVKMKEKGDIPEGYSVSREKKERFSLILESASTNQTSMYLCASSRTGSIGPQHFGDGTRLSIL.

The table lists this clonotype with many counts. V usage is TRBV30 and J usage is TRBJ2-2; D may be TRBD2 (6 bases). CDR3 size: 14 residues. The V end was cut by 4 bases, the J end by 5 bases, with 14 bases between. Germline CDR1 GTSNPN, CDR2 SVGIG (reference sequence). CDR3 sequence: CAWTSAGRTGELFF. CDR3 coding DNA: TGTGCCTGGACGTCGGCGGGAAGGACCGGGGAGCTGTTTTTT.

This clonotype has a handful of counts. The junction departs from the called germline gene at one end, perhaps through a read error. This chain joins TRBV20-1 and TRBJ2-4, with D possibly TRBD2 on 6 matching bases. Germline V gene data show CDR1 as DFQATT and CDR2 as SNEGSKA (reference sequence). The length of the CDR3 is 14 residues. CDR3 sequence: CSARALGSTDIQYF. CDR3 nucleotides: TGCAGTGCCAGAGCCCTCGGGAGTACTGACATTCAGTACTTC.

The chain joins TRBV29-1 to TRBJ2-3; no reliable D call. The CDR3 has 13 amino acids. Germline assignment: CDR1 SQVTM and CDR2 ANQGSEA. V was clipped by 3 bases and J by 0 bases, with 7 bases between them. In DNA form, the CDR3 reads TGCAGCGTTGAGCTATCTAGCACAGATACGCAGTATTTT. Protein product: CSVELSSTDTQYF.

This clonotype was counted at least ten times. The CDR3 loop is CASIKGNPMNTEAFF. The CDR3 DNA reads as TGTGCCAGCATCAAGGGTAACCCCATGAACACTGAAGCTTTCTTT. This chain uses TRBV6-2 or TRBV6-3 with TRBJ1-1; D unclear. V was clipped by 7 bases and J by 0 bases, with 15 bases between them. Germline assignment: CDR1 MNHEY and CDR2 SVGEGT. This CDR3 is 15 amino acids long.

This clonotype was counted only a few times. One junction end disagrees with the germline gene, perhaps due to a read error. The rearrangement joins TRBV6-2 or TRBV6-3 to TRBJ2-7; tentatively, D is TRBD2 (6 bases). The CDR3 contains 15 residues. Per germline, CDR1 MNHEY and CDR2 SVGEGT. The CDR3 reads CANSSRDLAMYEQYF. Here the CDR3 DNA reads TGTGCCAACAGTTCCCGGGACTTAGCGATGTACGAGCAGTACTTC.

This clonotype was seen a few times. The DNA for the CDR3 is TGCGCCAGCAGCTCCGGGACTAGCCGAGAGACCCAGTACTTC. Residues: CASSSGTSRETQYF. This chain joins TRBV5-1 and TRBJ2-5, with 9 positions matching TRBD2. This CDR3 contains 14 residues. J was trimmed by 4 bases and V by 3 bases; bases with no gene match: 4. From germline, CDR1 is SGHRS and CDR2 YFSETQ.

This chain links TRBV20-1 with TRBJ2-1, with a possible D match to TRBD2 (6 bases). Germline V gene lookup returns CDR1 DFQATT and CDR2 SNEGSKA (reference sequence). Trimming stripped 6 bases from V and 0 bases from J, with 18 bases between. This CDR3 contains 16 residues. CDR3 DNA: TGCAGTGCCCATCGTTCGGGGGAGAGCTCCTACAATGAGCAGTTCTTC. Its translation is CSAHRSGESSYNEQFF.

The chain joins TRBV12-3 or TRBV12-4 to TRBJ2-1; no definite D call. The CDR3 totals 14 residues. V was shortened by 5 bases and J by 4 bases, with 12 bases between the two germline ends. CDR3 in DNA: TGTGCCAGCAGTGGGGTTGGAACTTACAATGAGCAGTTCTTC. Translated: CASSGVGTYNEQFF.

This clonotype has ten or more counts. The J gene is TRBJ1-1, the V gene TRBV6-5; 11 bases line up with TRBD1. The trim removed 4 bases at V and 3 bases at J, leaving 7 bases unmatched. The germline V gene has CDR1 MNHEY and CDR2 SVGAGI. This CDR3 has 16 residues. This chain's CDR3 is CASSWTGGGSDTEAFF. The CDR3 nucleotides read TGTGCCAGCAGTTGGACAGGGGGCGGGTCGGACACTGAAGCTTTCTTT.

This clonotype has a count of ten or more. This chain links TRBV9 with TRBJ1-3, with a weak D call TRBD1 (5 bases). Germline V gives CDR1 SGDLS, CDR2 YYNGEE. V was pared by 0 bases and J by 3 bases, with 10 bases between. The CDR3 length is 15 residues. CDR3: CASSVDPGDGNTIYF. CDR3 nucleotides: TGTGCCAGCAGCGTAGACCCGGGGGATGGAAACACCATATATTTT.

The chain employs TRBV6-1 and TRBJ2-3; D might be TRBD1 or TRBD2, each matching 5 bases. V was shortened by 4 bases and J by 2 bases, with 10 bases between the two germline ends. This CDR3 is built from 14 residues. CDR1 is MNHNS and CDR2 is SASEGT in the germline V gene. Here the CDR3 reads CASSVGAPTDTQYF. The CDR3 DNA sequence: TGTGCCAGCAGTGTCGGGGCGCCCACAGATACGCAGTATTTT.

J is TRBJ2-5 and V is TRBV19; 8 bases agree with TRBD1. V trimming: 8 bases; J trimming: 5 bases; junction bases outside the gene matches: 4. The CDR3 has 12 amino acids. Germline CDR1 LNHDA, CDR2 SQIVND (reference sequence). The chain's CDR3 is CASPGGAETQYF. Here the CDR3 DNA reads TGTGCCAGTCCAGGGGGCGCGGAGACCCAGTACTTC.

This clonotype was seen repeatedly, ten times or more. The chain employs TRBV28 and TRBJ2-1; 10 bases line up with TRBD2. The V gene's germline CDR1 is MDHEN and CDR2 SYDVKM. CDR3 length: 15 amino acids. With 6 bases clipped from V and 6 bases from J, the junction kept 8 bases outside the gene matches. The CDR3 DNA reads TGTGCCAGCAGATTGAGGACTAGCGGTACCAATGAGCAGTTCTTC. This sequence encodes CASRLRTSGTNEQFF. Looking up the rest from reference TRBV28 and TRBJ2-1 gives the full variable domain: DVKVTQSSRYLVKRTGEKVFLECVQDMDHENMFWYRQDPGLGLRLIYFSYDVKMKEKGDIPEGYSVSREKKERFSLILESASTNQTSMYLCASRLRTSGTNEQFFGPGTRLTVL.

This clonotype was seen ten or more times. V and J are TRBV20-1 and TRBJ1-2; 7 bases fit TRBD1. J was trimmed by 7 bases and V by 2 bases; bases with no gene match: 7. Germline values: CDR1 DFQATT, CDR2 SNEGSKA (reference sequence). The CDR3 spans 13 residues. The CDR3 sequence: CSARKTGAGGYTF. The CDR3 coding sequence is TGCAGTGCTAGAAAAACAGGGGCTGGTGGCTACACCTTC.

This rearrangement joins TRBV27 to TRBJ2-5, with TRBD1 matching over 8 bases. Germline V lookup: CDR1 MNHEY, CDR2 SMNVEV (reference sequence). With V trimmed by 1 base and J by 4 bases, 11 bases remained unmatched. The CDR3 length is 17 residues. For the CDR3, the DNA is TGTGCCAGCAGTTTATACCCGGGGTCAGGGGGCAGAGAGACCCAGTACTTC. Its protein product is CASSLYPGSGGRETQYF.

This clonotype was seen many times. The chain combines TRBV2 with TRBJ2-1; no firm D call. The CDR3 runs 12 residues. Trimming shortened V by 7 bases and J by 5 bases, and 9 bases separated the two germline ends. Germline V gives CDR1 SNHLY, CDR2 FYNNEI. This CDR3 is CASTRANNEQFF. The CDR3 DNA reads TGTGCCAGCACCCGGGCCAACAATGAGCAGTTCTTC.

This clonotype was observed many times. CDR3 in amino acids: CSVEDSGTGDTQYF. The CDR3 DNA reads TGCAGCGTTGAAGATTCAGGGACTGGGGATACGCAGTATTTT. The chain couples TRBV29-1 to TRBJ2-3, with D maybe TRBD2 (6 bases). Germline V CDR1 and CDR2: SQVTM, ANQGSEA. This CDR3 has 14 residues. The V gene lost 0 bases and the J gene lost 6 bases, with 13 bases spanning the gap.

The rearrangement joins TRBV18 to TRBJ1-1; D is undetermined. V lost 3 bases to trimming and J lost 1 base, with 12 bases between them. Germline V gene lookup returns CDR1 KGHSH and CDR2 LQKENI. The CDR3 runs 15 residues. The CDR3 nucleotides read TGTGCCAGCTCACCTCAGACACTTCCGAACACTGAAGCTTTCTTT. Translated, it gives CASSPQTLPNTEAFF.

This clonotype appeared many times. The chain joins TRBV2 to TRBJ2-3; D is ambiguous. Trimming cost V 3 bases and J 2 bases, with 6 bases left between them. The CDR3 runs to 13 residues. Per the germline V gene, CDR1 is SNHLY and CDR2 is FYNNEI. Here the CDR3 DNA reads TGTGCCAGCAGTGACAGAAACACAGATACGCAGTATTTT. The encoded protein is CASSDRNTDTQYF.

This clonotype was picked up many times. V is TRBV2 and J is TRBJ2-7, with a tentative D call TRBD2 (5 bases). The ends were cut back, 4 bases at V and 6 bases at J, with 16 bases in the middle. This CDR3 is built from 14 residues. Germline V lookup: CDR1 SNHLY, CDR2 FYNNEI. This chain's CDR3 is CASSVLPDFGEQYF. The CDR3 DNA is TGTGCCAGCAGTGTTTTGCCGGACTTCGGCGAGCAGTACTTC.

Turning to this clonotype: A read error is possible here, since a much larger clone lies one base away. This sequence joins TRBV2 and TRBJ2-3, with 15 bases fitting TRBD2. TRBJ2-7 explains the end of the DNA better; the J call may be wrong. There are 17 residues in the CDR3. Germline V gene lookup returns CDR1 SNHLY and CDR2 FYNNEI. CDR3 in DNA: TGTGCCAGCAATCCGGGACTAGCGGGAGGAGGGTACAATGAGCAGTACTTC. Translating it yields CASNPGLAGGGYNEQYF.

This clonotype was found many times. This sequence joins TRBV20-1 and TRBJ2-5, with D possibly being TRBD1 or TRBD2 (7 bases each). CDR1 DFQATT and CDR2 SNEGSKA come from the germline V gene (reference sequence). The ends were cut back, 3 bases at V and 7 bases at J, with 15 bases in the middle. The CDR3 consists of 13 residues. The CDR3 is CSASPGGEVTQYF. The CDR3 DNA sequence: TGCAGTGCTAGTCCAGGGGGGGAGGTGACCCAGTACTTC.

The J gene is TRBJ2-2, the V gene TRBV7-3; tentative D call: TRBD2 (6 bases). CDR1 and CDR2 (germline): SGHTA, FQGTGA. V was clipped by 5 bases and J by 4 bases, with 14 bases between them. This CDR3 spans 15 amino acids. CDR3 residues: CASSQSAGLTGELFF. The CDR3 coding sequence is TGTGCCAGCAGCCAATCGGCGGGGCTCACCGGGGAGCTGTTTTTT.

In this sample, this clonotype turned up many times. The chain carries TRBV30 and TRBJ2-2; D unresolved. V was clipped by 1 base and J by 0 bases, with 9 bases between them. The CDR3 runs 15 residues. Germline CDR1 and CDR2: GTSNPN and SVGIG (reference sequence). The CDR3 region has the DNA TGTGCCTGGAGTGAGGTGACACCGAACACCGGGGAGCTGTTTTTT. Translating gives CAWSEVTPNTGELFF.